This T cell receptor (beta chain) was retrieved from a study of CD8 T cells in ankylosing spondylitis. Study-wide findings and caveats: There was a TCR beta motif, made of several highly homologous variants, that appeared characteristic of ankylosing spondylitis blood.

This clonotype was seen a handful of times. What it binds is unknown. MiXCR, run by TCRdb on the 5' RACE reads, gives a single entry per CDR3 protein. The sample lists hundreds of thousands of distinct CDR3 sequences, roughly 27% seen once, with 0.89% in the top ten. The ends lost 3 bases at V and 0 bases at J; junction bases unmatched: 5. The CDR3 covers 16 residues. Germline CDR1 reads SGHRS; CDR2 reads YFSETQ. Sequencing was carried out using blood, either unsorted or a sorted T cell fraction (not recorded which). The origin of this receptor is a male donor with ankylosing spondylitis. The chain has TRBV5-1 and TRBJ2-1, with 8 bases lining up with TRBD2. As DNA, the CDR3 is TGCGCCAGCAGCTGGACTAGCCAGAGCTCCTACAATGAGCAGTTCTTC. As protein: CASSWTSQSSYNEQFF.